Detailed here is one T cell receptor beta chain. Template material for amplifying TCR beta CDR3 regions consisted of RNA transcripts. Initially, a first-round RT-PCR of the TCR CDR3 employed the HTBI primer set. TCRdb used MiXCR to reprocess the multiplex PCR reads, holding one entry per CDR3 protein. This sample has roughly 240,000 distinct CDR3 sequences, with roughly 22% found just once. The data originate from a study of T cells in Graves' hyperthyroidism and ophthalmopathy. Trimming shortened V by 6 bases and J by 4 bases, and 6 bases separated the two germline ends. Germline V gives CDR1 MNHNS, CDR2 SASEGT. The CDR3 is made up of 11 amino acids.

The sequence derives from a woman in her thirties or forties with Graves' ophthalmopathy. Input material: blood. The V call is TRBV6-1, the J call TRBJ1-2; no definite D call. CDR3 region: CASRARYGYTF. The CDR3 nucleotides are TGTGCCAGCAGGGCCCGCTATGGCTACACCTTC.